Below, one T cell receptor beta chain is given with its context. Amplicons of TCR beta CDR3 were generated from genomic DNA by two-round multiplex PCR. Used in first-round PCR were primers specific to each TRBV and TRBJ gene. TCRdb used MiXCR to reprocess the multiplex PCR reads, holding one entry per CDR3 protein. The table has around 20,000 distinct CDR3 sequences, around 50% seen once. The data originate from a study of prognosis after radiotherapy for stage I lung cancer. The overall study: There were fewer than 15 patients with newly diagnosed primary stage I lung tumors and a handful of patients with oligometastatic NSCLC after surgical resection of the primary tumor.

Trimming removed 0 bases at V and 2 bases at J, with 13 bases between. The CDR3 spans 17 residues. From germline, CDR1 is SGHNT and CDR2 YENEEA. V and J are TRBV11-3 and TRBJ2-2; tentatively, D is TRBD2 (6 bases). Specimen: PBMCs, collected before or after stereotactic body radiation therapy (not recorded which). This receptor was obtained from a donor aged 50 or older with non-small cell lung cancer. The CDR3: CASSLDLGSRNTGELFF. The DNA for the CDR3 is TGTGCCAGCAGCTTAGACCTCGGGAGCAGAAACACCGGGGAGCTGTTTTTT. Full variable domain (outside the CDR3, taken from reference TRBV11-3 and TRBJ2-2): EAGVVQSPRYKIIEKKQPVAFWCNPISGHNTLYWYLQNLGQGPELLIRYENEEAVDDSQLPKDRFSAERLKGVDSTLKIQPAELGDSAVYLCASSLDLGSRNTGELFFGEGSRLTVL.